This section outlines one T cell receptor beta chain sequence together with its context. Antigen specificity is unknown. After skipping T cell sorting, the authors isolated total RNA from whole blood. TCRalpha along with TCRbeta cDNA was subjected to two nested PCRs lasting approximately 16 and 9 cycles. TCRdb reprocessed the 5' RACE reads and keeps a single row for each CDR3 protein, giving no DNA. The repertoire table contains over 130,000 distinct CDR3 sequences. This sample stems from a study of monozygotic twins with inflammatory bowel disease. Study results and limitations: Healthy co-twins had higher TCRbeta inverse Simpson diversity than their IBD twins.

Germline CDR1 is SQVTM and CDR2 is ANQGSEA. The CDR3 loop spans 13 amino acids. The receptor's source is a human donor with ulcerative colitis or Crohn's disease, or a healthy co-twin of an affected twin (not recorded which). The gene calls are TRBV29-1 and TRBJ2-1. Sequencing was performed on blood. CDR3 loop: CSVEDLRYNEQFF.